The TCR beta chain under discussion was sequenced for a study of OX40 agonist ivuxolimab in advanced cancers. In the study overall: Checkpoint inhibitors had been given previously to roughly 40% of patients. Study-wide points: Mean expanded clone counts were higher in CD8+ than CD4+ T cells. What antigens the expanded peripheral T cells recognized was never established.

Germline lookup yields CDR1 SGHNT and CDR2 YENEEA. The V and J ends lost 5 bases and 10 bases, in that order; junction bases with no gene match: 13. This CDR3 has 14 residues. Points on this clone: What it binds is not known.

Clones were read by immunoSEQ multiplex PCR, and TCRdb kept only the in-frame ones, dropping some. The repertoire holds over 40,000 clones, with 80% as singletons. Sample: CD4+ or CD8+ T cells sorted from blood, taken in a trial of the OX40 agonist ivuxolimab. This chain joins TRBV11-3 and TRBJ2-7; 8 bases line up with TRBD1. This TCR was sampled from an adult with an advanced solid tumor such as melanoma, head and neck, liver or kidney cancer. This CDR3 is CASSARGTGDHQYF. The CDR3 nucleotides read TGTGCCAGCAGCGCACGAGGGACAGGAGACCACCAGTACTTC.